A selection of T cell receptor beta chains follows, all from one sample in a study of blood T cells in healthy people across ages. TCRdb reprocessed the 5' RACE reads with MiXCR, giving one entry per CDR3 protein. The sample has approximately 880,000 distinct CDR3 sequences; 40% to 60% are singletons. Sequenced sample: blood. These receptors were obtained from a man younger than 40 in good health. CDR3s include the opening cysteine and the closing phenylalanine or tryptophan. The D gene is left open where the match is weak. The size of a clone is reported for some rows only, either as once, few or many, or as a class for expanded clones.

size	length	V	D	J	DNA	CDR3
-	15	TRBV12-3/TRBV12-4	TRBD2	TRBJ2-7	TGTGCCAGCAGTCCTCCCCGGACTAGTCCTACCGAGCAGTACTTC	CASSPPRTSPTEQYF
-	15	TRBV20-1	TRBD2	TRBJ2-4	TGCAGTGCTAGGCAGACTAGCGGGGGGCCCTACAAGCAGTACTTC	CSARQTSGGPYKQYF
many	12	TRBV3-1	-	TRBJ2-5	TGTGCCAGCAGCCAAGACCAAGAGACCCAGTACTTC	CASSQDQETQYF
-	14	TRBV7-2	-	TRBJ2-4	TGTGCCAGCAGCTTACCCTTAGCCAAAAACATTCAGTACTTC	CASSLPLAKNIQYF
many	13	TRBV4-3	-	TRBJ2-3	TGCGCCAGCAGCCAAGAAGTGCAAAATACGCAGTATTTT	CASSQEVQNTQYF
-	14	TRBV27	-	TRBJ1-2	TGTGCCAGCAGCCCCAGCTGGGGAACAGGTGGCTACACCTTC	CASSPSWGTGGYTF
-	15	TRBV15	-	TRBJ2-3	TGTGCCACCAGCACTGCAGGGGCCTCCGGTTATACGCAGTATTTT	CATSTAGASGYTQYF
-	14	TRBV24-1	-	TRBJ1-5	TGTGCCACCCGACAATCAGGGGATAATCAGCCCCAGCATTTT	CATRQSGDNQPQHF
few	14	TRBV20-1	TRBD1	TRBJ2-3	TGCAGTGCTATCCGGACAGGGAGACCAGATACGCAGTATTTT	CSAIRTGRPDTQYF
few	13	TRBV7-9	-	TRBJ2-7	TGTGCCAGCAGCTCCCGAGGGATATACGAGCAGTACTTC	CASSSRGIYEQYF
-	13	TRBV7-9	-	TRBJ1-2	TGTGCCAGCAGCTTAGATGGGGAGTATGGCTACACCTTC	CASSLDGEYGYTF
-	14	TRBV27	TRBD1	TRBJ2-7	TGTGCCAGCAGTCGACAGGGATTCTTCTACGAGCAGTACTTC	CASSRQGFFYEQYF
-	15	TRBV19	-	TRBJ2-7	TGTGCCAGTAGTATAGTTCCAGGGAGTTCCTACGAGCAGTACTTC	CASSIVPGSSYEQYF
-	12	TRBV6-6	-	TRBJ2-7	TGTGCCAGCAGTCACCTCCGGAAAGAGCGGTACTTC	CASSHLRKERYF
-	12	TRBV2	-	TRBJ2-1	TGTGCCATGCTCGGCCCGGCGAGTGAGCAGTTCTTC	CAMLGPASEQFF
few	16	TRBV6-1	TRBD2	TRBJ2-3	TGTGCCAGCAGTGGGGCTCTAGCGGGGGGCACAGATACGCAGTATTTT	CASSGALAGGTDTQYF
once	11	TRBV20-1	TRBD2	TRBJ2-7	TGCAGTGCCCCTAGCGGGGTTGAGCAGTACTTC	CSAPSGVEQYF
few	15	TRBV4-1	TRBD1	TRBJ2-3	TGCGCCAGCAGCCAAGTTTTGACAGGGAAAGATACGCAGTATTTT	CASSQVLTGKDTQYF
-	15	TRBV29-1	-	TRBJ1-2	TGCAGCGTTGAAGTAGCGAGGGACGGCGATTATGGCTACACCTTC	CSVEVARDGDYGYTF
few	15	TRBV7-9	TRBD1	TRBJ1-1	TGTGCCAGCAGCTCATACAGGGGGGAGGTCACTATTCCTTTCTTT	CASSSYRGEVTIPFF
few	14	TRBV7-2	-	TRBJ2-7	TGTGCCAGCAGCAATCTTGGGTTTTCGTACGAGCAGTACTTC	CASSNLGFSYEQYF
-	11	TRBV6-2/TRBV6-3	-	TRBJ1-2	TGTGCCAGCAGTTATTCCGGGGACTACACCTTC	CASSYSGDYTF
few	18	TRBV3-1	TRBD2	TRBJ2-1	TGTGCCAGCAGCCTGGGATCCGCTAGCGGGGGTATCAACAATGAGCAGTTCTTC	CASSLGSASGGINNEQFF
-	14	TRBV12-3/TRBV12-4	-	TRBJ2-7	TGTGCCAGCAGTTTAGCACAGAAAACCTACGAGCAGTACTTC	CASSLAQKTYEQYF
-	15	TRBV6-2/TRBV6-3	-	TRBJ2-4	TGTGCCAGCAGTTACGCGGAATTAGCCAAAAACATTCAGTACTTC	CASSYAELAKNIQYF
-	17	TRBV20-1	TRBD2	TRBJ2-7	TGCAGTGCTAGAGATCTCGGGCCAGGGACTATAGTCTACGAGCAGTACTTC	CSARDLGPGTIVYEQYF
-	17	TRBV12-3/TRBV12-4	TRBD2	TRBJ2-3	TGTGCCAGCAGTCCCCGACTAGCGACGGGGGGGTGGGATACGCAGTATTTT	CASSPRLATGGWDTQYF
-	17	TRBV9	TRBD2	TRBJ2-1	TGTGCCAGCAGCGCCAGGGAGAGGACTAGTGAGTACAATGAGCAGTTCTTC	CASSARERTSEYNEQFF
few	13	TRBV12-5	-	TRBJ2-3	TGTGCTAGTGGTTTTCTCCATGGGGATACGCAGTATTTT	CASGFLHGDTQYF
few	15	TRBV27	-	TRBJ2-7	TGTGCCAGCAGTTTAGGAGCAGGGTTTGGCTACGAGCAGTACTTC	CASSLGAGFGYEQYF
few	14	TRBV12-3/TRBV12-4	-	TRBJ2-7	TGTGCCAGCAGGTCCTCAGGGGAAGGTTACGAGCAGTACTTC	CASRSSGEGYEQYF
-	13	TRBV20-1	-	TRBJ1-2	TGCAGCCACTACAGGGATGGAGACTATGGCTACACCTTC	CSHYRDGDYGYTF
-	14	TRBV25-1	TRBD1	TRBJ1-4	TGTGCCAGCAGTGACCCGGGACAGGGCGAAAAACTGTTTTTT	CASSDPGQGEKLFF
-	12	TRBV30	-	TRBJ2-1	TGTGCCTGGAGTCCCGCGGGGACTGAGCAGTTCTTC	CAWSPAGTEQFF
-	14	TRBV3-1	-	TRBJ2-7	TGTGCCAGCAGCCAAGAGAAAGATACCTACGAGCAGTACTTC	CASSQEKDTYEQYF
few	12	TRBV29-1	-	TRBJ2-7	TGCAGCGTACGACTTGGGCCCTACGAGCAGTACTTC	CSVRLGPYEQYF
-	13	TRBV7-9	-	TRBJ2-5	TGTGCCAGCAGCTCTTCGCCCGAGGAGACCCAGTACTTC	CASSSSPEETQYF
-	17	TRBV20-1	TRBD2	TRBJ2-7	TGCAGTGCTAGGCTGACTAGCGGGGGGCTGGTGGACTACGAGCAGTACTTC	CSARLTSGGLVDYEQYF
few	13	TRBV20-1	-	TRBJ2-5	TGCAGTGCCCCATTTCGCTCCCAAGAGACCCAGTACTTC	CSAPFRSQETQYF
few	15	TRBV12-3/TRBV12-4	-	TRBJ2-7	TGTGCCAGCAGCCCACAGGGCGCTGGCAACTACGAGCAGTACTTC	CASSPQGAGNYEQYF
-	13	TRBV3-1	-	TRBJ1-6	TGTGCCAGCAGCTTCTCGAAAGGCGAGGCCCTCCACTTT	CASSFSKGEALHF